One TCR beta chain is described in this entry. Its antigen is as yet unknown. This entry is derived from a study of cytomegalovirus exposure and HLA in healthy donors. Study findings and constraints: In a later analysis, CMV-associated beta chains were mostly HLA-associated, it appeared. Immune exposure data for these donors was limited to CMV serostatus.

PCR used 60 Vbeta primers and 13 Jbeta primers. Profiling relied on immunoSEQ multiplex PCR, and the TCRdb table lists in-frame clones only, not all of them. The top ten clones hold approximately 3% of a sample with about 100,000 clones, 70% to 80% of them seen once. This TCR derives from a woman between 40 and 50 years old in good health and CMV-seronegative. Sample: PBMCs.

The CDR3 here is CASSLEPSGYEQYF. The CDR3 nucleotides are TGTGCCAGCAGCTTGGAACCTAGCGGCTACGAGCAGTACTTC. V is TRBV5-4 and J is TRBJ2-7; 7 bases line up with TRBD2. The CDR3 runs 14 residues. Germline CDR1 SGHNT, CDR2 YYREEE (reference sequence). V dropped 0 bases and J dropped 3; count of bases not matched to a gene: 3. The full variable domain, in which reference TRBV5-4 and TRBJ2-7 provide the parts outside the CDR3, is ETGVTQSPTHLIKTRGQQVTLRCSSQSGHNTVSWYQQALGQGPQFIFQYYREEENGRGNFPPRFSGLQFPNYSSELNVNALELDDSALYLCASSLEPSGYEQYFGPGTRLTVT.